Reported below is one T cell receptor (beta chain). This specimen comes from a study of T cells in Graves' hyperthyroidism and ophthalmopathy. Using RNA transcripts as the source, TCR beta CDR3 regions were amplified. The TCR CDR3 first-round RT-PCR relied on the HTBI primer set. TCRdb redid the calling of the multiplex PCR reads with MiXCR, one entry per CDR3 protein. Here the sample spans some 460,000 distinct CDR3 sequences, 15% to 19% being singletons. No ophthalmopathy progression within 18 months constituted stable Graves' hyperthyroidism. The sequence derives from a woman younger than 30 with Graves' hyperthyroidism. The sample taken for sequencing was blood.

The CDR3, as DNA: TGTGCCAGCGGCCCCTCTTCTACGGGAGGGCGGGCCGGGGAGCTGTTTTTT. This codes for CASGPSSTGGRAGELFF. The chain is built from TRBV3-1 and TRBJ2-2, with 8 bases aligning to TRBD2. The CDR3 has 17 residues. Trimming removed 8 bases from V and 6 bases from J; junction bases left unmatched: 17. Germline assignment: CDR1 LGHDT and CDR2 YNNKEL (reference sequence).